Presented here are 27 T cell receptor beta chains from one specimen sequenced in a study of cytomegalovirus exposure and HLA in healthy donors. The PCR was carried out with 60 Vbeta primers and 13 Jbeta primers. Produced via immunoSEQ multiplex PCR; TCRdb's table is partial and in-frame only. The sample has some 120,000 clones, around 81% seen once. Sequencing was performed on PBMCs. These receptors were taken from a woman aged 25-40 years in good health and CMV-seronegative.

The CDR3 loop is CATRETGTNEKLFF. The DNA of the CDR3 is TGTGCCACAAGGGAGACCGGTACAAATGAAAAACTGTTTTTT. This chain uses TRBV19 with TRBJ1-4; D not certain. Germline CDR1 and CDR2: LNHDA and SQIVND (reference sequence). Trimming shortened V by 10 bases and J by 5 bases, and 17 bases separated the two germline ends. The CDR3 extends over 14 amino acids.

The rearrangement joins TRBV5-1 to TRBJ2-3, with 12 bases aligning to TRBD2. The CDR3 spans 18 residues. Germline V gives CDR1 SGHRS, CDR2 YFSETQ. V lost 4 bases to trimming and J lost 0 bases; unmatched junction nucleotides: 9. In DNA, the CDR3 is TGCGCCAGCAGCGCGGGACTAGCGGGTGCTCTTAGCACAGATACGCAGTATTTT. As protein: CASSAGLAGALSTDTQYF.

J is TRBJ1-2 and V is TRBV5-4; no clear D. This CDR3 is 14 amino acids long. Germline V gene sequence: CDR1 SGHNT, CDR2 YYREEE (reference sequence). Trimming removed 0 bases from V and 2 bases from J, with 8 bases in between. The CDR3 is CASSLGSGNYGYTF. CDR3 nucleotide sequence: TGTGCCAGCAGCTTGGGGTCCGGGAACTATGGCTACACCTTC.

The genes are TRBV6-1 and TRBJ2-5, with 12 nucleotides matching TRBD2. The J segment lost 1 base and the V segment lost 8 bases, leaving 14 bases of the junction unmatched. The CDR3 is 18 amino acids. Germline-derived CDR1 and CDR2 are MNHNS and SASEGT. The CDR3 region is CASRKGLAGPPPQETQYF. Here the CDR3 DNA reads TGTGCCAGCCGTAAAGGACTAGCGGGACCCCCGCCCCAAGAGACCCAGTACTTC.

The V gene is TRBV5-1, the J gene TRBJ2-5; D uncertain. The CDR3 length is 14 residues. V lost 4 bases and J 1 base, leaving 11 bases between the germline ends. Germline V gives CDR1 SGHRS, CDR2 YFSETQ. The CDR3 region is CASSTTPSQETQYF. CDR3 in DNA: TGCGCCAGCAGCACCACTCCATCCCAAGAGACCCAGTACTTC.

This clone was observed a single time. The V and J genes are TRBV7-9 and TRBJ2-1; 7 bases are a match to TRBD2. This CDR3 is 15 amino acids long. CDR1 is SEHNR and CDR2 is FQNEAQ in the germline V gene (reference sequence). The junction had 9 bases not matched to a gene; V was cut back by 3 bases and J by 7 bases. The CDR3 DNA reads as TGTGCCAGCAGCTTGCGCGGGAGAGGTGGGAATGAGCAGTTCTTC. It specifies CASSLRGRGGNEQFF.

This chain connects TRBV6-4 to TRBJ1-5, with TRBD1 matching over 8 bases. Trimming took 0 bases from V and 2 from J; bases not matched to a gene: 15. This CDR3 has 20 residues. From germline, CDR1 is MRHNA and CDR2 SNTAGT. The CDR3 DNA follows: TGTGCCAGCAGTGACTCTGAACGGGTCAGGGGGCCTGTGGGCAATCAGCCCCAGCATTTT. Its translation is CASSDSERVRGPVGNQPQHF.

The V gene is TRBV15, the J gene TRBJ2-7, with 8 bases identical to TRBD2. The CDR3 consists of 16 residues. The trim removed 0 bases at V and 4 bases at J, leaving 8 bases unmatched. The germline gives CDR1 LNHNV, CDR2 YYDKDF (reference sequence). The CDR3, as DNA: TGTGCCACCAGCAGAGATCGGGTTACTAGCGGATACGAGCAGTACTTC. As protein: CATSRDRVTSGYEQYF.

The chain has TRBV4-2 and TRBJ2-7, with TRBD2 as a possible D gene (6 bases). CDR1 LGHNA and CDR2 YNFKEQ come from the germline V gene. V dropped 0 bases and J dropped 2 bases, with 11 bases sitting between them. CDR3 size: 15 residues. The CDR3: CASSQEEGSAYEQYF. In DNA, the CDR3 is TGTGCCAGCAGCCAAGAGGAGGGCTCCGCCTACGAGCAGTACTTC.

J is TRBJ2-3 and V is TRBV28; D gene unclear. The germline gives CDR1 MDHEN, CDR2 SYDVKM. Deletions cut 2 bases from V and 2 bases from J, with 14 bases between. The CDR3 is made up of 16 amino acids. This CDR3 reads CASSLGAVINTDTQYF. For the CDR3, the DNA is TGTGCCAGCAGTTTAGGTGCAGTTATAAACACAGATACGCAGTATTTT.

This chain connects TRBV6-4 to TRBJ2-2, with 8 bases identical to TRBD1. The germline V gene has CDR1 MRHNA and CDR2 SNTAGT. Losses at the gene ends were 4 bases for V and 3 bases for J; bases not matched to a gene: 1. This CDR3 region has 14 residues. CDR3 in amino acids: CASSAGGDTGELFF. The DNA for the CDR3 is TGTGCCAGCAGTGCAGGGGGCGACACCGGGGAGCTGTTTTTT.

This clone has a single count. The genes are TRBV5-1 and TRBJ2-2, with 7 nucleotides matching TRBD1. The V and J ends lost 3 bases and 1 base, in that order; junction bases with no gene match: 3. Germline V gives CDR1 SGHRS, CDR2 YFSETQ. There are 15 residues in the CDR3. As DNA, the CDR3 is TGCGCCAGCAGCTGGGACAGACTGAACACCGGGGAGCTGTTTTTT. Protein: CASSWDRLNTGELFF.

This clone was seen a single time. The genes are TRBV5-6 and TRBJ2-3; 8 nucleotides line up with TRBD2. J was trimmed by 6 bases and V by 4 bases; bases with no gene match: 13. CDR3 length: 16 residues. Germline CDR1 reads SGHDT; CDR2 reads YYEEEE. The chain's CDR3 is CASSLRGVAGSDTQYF. The CDR3 DNA reads TGTGCCAGCAGCCTCCGCGGGGTAGCGGGGTCGGATACGCAGTATTTT.

The chain couples TRBV19 to TRBJ2-2; 7 nucleotides match TRBD2. Germline V lookup: CDR1 LNHDA, CDR2 SQIVND (reference sequence). This CDR3 has 16 amino acids. The trim removed 1 base at V and 2 bases at J, leaving 4 bases unmatched. CDR3 sequence reads: CASSIGPSGNTGELFF. The DNA of the CDR3 is TGTGCCAGTAGTATAGGTCCTAGCGGTAACACCGGGGAGCTGTTTTTT.

V usage is TRBV11-2 and J usage is TRBJ2-5; 9 bases map to TRBD2. The end of the DNA aligns better with TRBJ2-7, so the J call may be wrong. Germline V CDR1 and CDR2: SGHAT, FQNNGV. The CDR3 is made up of 12 amino acids. CDR3 residues: CASSISGSEQYF. CDR3 nucleotide sequence: TGTGCCAGCAGCATTAGCGGGAGCGAGCAGTACTTC.

CDR3 region: CSGSHDGGTEAFF. In DNA, the CDR3 is TGTTCCGGCAGCCACGACGGCGGCACTGAAGCTTTCTTT. The J gene is TRBJ1-1, the V gene TRBV7-9; D not resolved. CDR1 and CDR2 (germline): SEHNR, FQNEAQ (reference sequence). This CDR3 spans 13 amino acids.

For the CDR3, the DNA is TGTGCCAGCAGCCCCTTTACCGGGACAGGATACTCCTACGAGCAGTACTTC. This codes for CASSPFTGTGYSYEQYF. The V call is TRBV11-1, the J call TRBJ2-7, with 8 positions matching TRBD1. CDR1 SGHAT and CDR2 FQDESV come from the germline V gene (reference sequence). V was clipped by 5 bases and J by 0 bases; unmatched bases: 12. CDR3 length equals 17 residues.

This clone showed up just once. The gene calls are TRBV4-3 and TRBJ2-5; D possibly corresponds to TRBD2 (5 bases). The CDR3 has 14 amino acids. CDR1 and CDR2 (germline): LGHNA, YSLEER. The V end was cut by 0 bases, the J end by 4 bases, with 9 bases between. The CDR3 DNA is TGCGCCAGCAGCCAAGATCCACGGGGAGAGACCCAGTACTTC. Amino acid sequence: CASSQDPRGETQYF.

The chain joins TRBV27 to TRBJ1-1; D is perhaps TRBD1 (5 bases). With 1 base removed from V and 2 bases from J, the gap between germline ends came to 11 bases. The CDR3 has 15 amino acids. Germline V gene lookup returns CDR1 MNHEY and CDR2 SMNVEV (reference sequence). CDR3 amino acids: CASSLLTGINTEAFF. CDR3 DNA: TGTGCCAGCAGTTTATTAACAGGTATAAACACTGAAGCTTTCTTT.

This clone was picked up a small number of times. Other DNA sequences of this sample code for an identical CDR3. CDR3 bases: TGTGCCTGGAGCGGGGGGCAGAGCAATCAGCCCCAGCATTTT. This encodes CAWSGGQSNQPQHF. The rearrangement uses TRBV30 and TRBJ1-5; a possible D gene is TRBD1 (6 bases). The V gene lost 3 bases and the J gene lost 1 base, with 10 bases spanning the gap. Germline CDR1 reads GTSNPN; CDR2 reads SVGIG (reference sequence). The CDR3 contains 14 residues.

Remarks on this clone: The junction does not match germline at one end; this may be a read error. Other nucleotide sequences from this sample produce the same CDR3. The V gene is TRBV28, the J gene TRBJ2-2, with a tentative D call TRBD2 (6 bases). Germline CDR1 reads MDHEN; CDR2 reads SYDVKM. The CDR3 totals 15 residues. The CDR3 loop is CASSFRLDNTGELFF. CDR3 DNA: TGTGCCAGCAGTTTTAGACTAGATAACACTGGGGAGCTGTTTTTT. The full variable domain, with the rest looked up from reference TRBV28 and TRBJ2-2, is DVKVTQSSRYLVKRTGEKVFLECVQDMDHENMFWYRQDPGLGLRLIYFSYDVKMKEKGDIPEGYSVSREKKERFSLILESASTNQTSMYLCASSFRLDNTGELFFGEGSRLTVL.

This clone was observed a handful of times. The chain recombines TRBV19 with TRBJ1-3; perhaps TRBD1 as D (6 bases). Germline V gene lookup returns CDR1 LNHDA and CDR2 SQIVND (reference sequence). The CDR3 loop spans 15 amino acids. Trimming shortened V by 6 bases and J by 0 bases, and 12 bases separated the two germline ends. The CDR3 protein is CASRRGQISGNTIYF. CDR3 bases: TGTGCCAGTAGACGGGGACAAATCTCTGGAAACACCATATATTTT.

V usage is TRBV28 and J usage is TRBJ2-7; TRBD1 agrees at 9 bases. The CDR3 totals 16 residues. The V gene end was trimmed by 4 bases and the J gene end by 2 bases; junction bases not matched to a gene: 9. Looked up from germline, CDR1 is MDHEN and CDR2 is SYDVKM. CDR3 sequence reads: CASSSTGQGFPYEQYF. Written as DNA, the CDR3 is TGTGCCAGCAGTTCAACGGGACAGGGATTCCCCTACGAGCAGTACTTC.

This chain joins TRBV9 and TRBJ2-3; tentative D call: TRBD2 (6 bases). V lost 1 base to trimming and J lost 2 bases, with 14 bases between them. The CDR3 spans 16 residues. CDR1 is SGDLS and CDR2 is YYNGEE in the germline V gene. The CDR3 DNA reads TGTGCCAGCAGCGTACTGGGGGGTGGGGTCACAGATACGCAGTATTTT. Its protein is CASSVLGGGVTDTQYF.

The CDR3 DNA reads TGTGCCAGCAGCCCTCACACTAGCTCCTACAATGAGCAGTTCTTC. This codes for CASSPHTSSYNEQFF. V usage is TRBV9 and J usage is TRBJ2-1; TRBD2 is a possible D gene (5 bases). CDR1 and CDR2 from the germline V gene are SGDLS and YYNGEE. The CDR3 extends over 15 amino acids. Trimming took 4 bases from V and 0 from J, leaving 11 bases between them.

To note about this clone: One junction end disagrees with the germline gene, perhaps due to a read error. The rearrangement uses TRBV7-7 and TRBJ2-1; 9 positions match TRBD2. This CDR3 is 16 amino acids long. Germline CDR1 SSHAT, CDR2 FNYEAQ (reference sequence). CDR3 in DNA: TGTGCTAGCAGCTTATCGTCCGCGGGAGGGCGAGATGAGCAGTTCTTC. This encodes CASSLSSAGGRDEQFF.

The chain carries TRBV5-4 and TRBJ2-5, with 7 nucleotides matching TRBD2. The V and J ends lost 0 bases and 4 bases, in that order; junction bases with no gene match: 12. From germline, CDR1 is SGHNT and CDR2 YYREEE (reference sequence). The CDR3 is made up of 17 amino acids. The CDR3 sequence is CASSLVGREASRETQYF. In DNA, the CDR3 is TGTGCCAGCAGCTTGGTGGGCCGGGAGGCAAGTCGAGAGACCCAGTACTTC. The full variable domain, completed using reference TRBV5-4 and TRBJ2-5, is ETGVTQSPTHLIKTRGQQVTLRCSSQSGHNTVSWYQQALGQGPQFIFQYYREEENGRGNFPPRFSGLQFPNYSSELNVNALELDDSALYLCASSLVGREASRETQYFGPGTRLLVL.